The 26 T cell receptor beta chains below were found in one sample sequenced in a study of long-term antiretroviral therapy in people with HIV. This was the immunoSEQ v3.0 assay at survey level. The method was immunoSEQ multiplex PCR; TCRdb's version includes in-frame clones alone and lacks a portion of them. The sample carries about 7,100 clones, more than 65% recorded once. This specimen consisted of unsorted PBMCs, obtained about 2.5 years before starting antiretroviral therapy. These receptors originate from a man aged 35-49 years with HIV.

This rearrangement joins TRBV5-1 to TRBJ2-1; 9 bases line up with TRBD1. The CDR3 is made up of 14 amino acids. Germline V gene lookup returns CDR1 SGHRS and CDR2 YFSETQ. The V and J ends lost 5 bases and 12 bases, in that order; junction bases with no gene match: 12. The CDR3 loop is CASSPGQGPGGQFF. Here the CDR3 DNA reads TGCGCCAGCAGTCCGGGACAGGGTCCCGGCGGGCAGTTCTTC.

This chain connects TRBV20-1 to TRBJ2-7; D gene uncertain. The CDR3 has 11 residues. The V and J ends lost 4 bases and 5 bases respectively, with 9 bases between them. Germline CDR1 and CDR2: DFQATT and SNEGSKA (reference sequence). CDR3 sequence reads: CSATGLDEQYF. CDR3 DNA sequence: TGCAGTGCTACAGGTCTCGACGAGCAGTACTTC.

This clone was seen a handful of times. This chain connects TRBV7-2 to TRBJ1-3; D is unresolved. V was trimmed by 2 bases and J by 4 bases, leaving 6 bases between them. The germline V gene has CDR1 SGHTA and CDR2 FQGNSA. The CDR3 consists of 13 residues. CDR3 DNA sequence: TGTGCCAGCAGCTTAACACGGGGAAACACCATATATTTT. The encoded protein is CASSLTRGNTIYF. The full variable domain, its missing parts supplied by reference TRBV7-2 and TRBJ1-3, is GAGVSQSPSNKVTEKGKDVELRCDPISGHTALYWYRQSLGQGLEFLIYFQGNSAPDKSGLPSDRFSAERTGGSVSTLTIQRTQQEDSAVYLCASSLTRGNTIYFGEGSWLTVV.

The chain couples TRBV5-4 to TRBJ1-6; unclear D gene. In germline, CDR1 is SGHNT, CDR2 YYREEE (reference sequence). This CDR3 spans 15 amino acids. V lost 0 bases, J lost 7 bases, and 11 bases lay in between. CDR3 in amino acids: CASSLELSRNSPLHF. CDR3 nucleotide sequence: TGTGCCAGCAGCTTGGAGTTGAGCAGGAATTCACCCCTCCACTTT. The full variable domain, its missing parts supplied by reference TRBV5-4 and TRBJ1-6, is ETGVTQSPTHLIKTRGQQVTLRCSSQSGHNTVSWYQQALGQGPQFIFQYYREEENGRGNFPPRFSGLQFPNYSSELNVNALELDDSALYLCASSLELSRNSPLHFGNGTRLTVT.

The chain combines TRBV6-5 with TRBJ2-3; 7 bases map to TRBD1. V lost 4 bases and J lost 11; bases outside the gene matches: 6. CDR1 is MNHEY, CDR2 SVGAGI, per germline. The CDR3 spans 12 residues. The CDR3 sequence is CASSSTPGGQYF. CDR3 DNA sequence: TGTGCCAGCAGTTCGACACCAGGGGGGCAGTATTTT.

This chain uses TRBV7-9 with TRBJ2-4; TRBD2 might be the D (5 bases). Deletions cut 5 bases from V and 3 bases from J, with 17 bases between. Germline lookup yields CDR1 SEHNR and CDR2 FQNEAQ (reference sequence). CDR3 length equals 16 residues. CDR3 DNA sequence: TGTGCCAGCAGCCCTTCAAGCGGAGTGGACAAAAACATTCAGTACTTC. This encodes CASSPSSGVDKNIQYF.

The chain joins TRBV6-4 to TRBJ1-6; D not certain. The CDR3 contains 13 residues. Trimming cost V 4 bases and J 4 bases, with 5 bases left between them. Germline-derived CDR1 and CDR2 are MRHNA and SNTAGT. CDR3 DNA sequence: TGTGCCAGCAGTGCACTTTATAATTCACCCCTCCACTTT. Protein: CASSALYNSPLHF.

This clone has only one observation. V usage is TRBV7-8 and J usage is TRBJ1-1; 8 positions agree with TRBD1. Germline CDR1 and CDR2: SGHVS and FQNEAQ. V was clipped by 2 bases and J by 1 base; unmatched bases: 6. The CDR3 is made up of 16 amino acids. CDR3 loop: CASSLLGTGQNTEAFF. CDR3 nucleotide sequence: TGTGCCAGCAGCTTACTAGGGACAGGTCAGAACACTGAAGCTTTCTTT.

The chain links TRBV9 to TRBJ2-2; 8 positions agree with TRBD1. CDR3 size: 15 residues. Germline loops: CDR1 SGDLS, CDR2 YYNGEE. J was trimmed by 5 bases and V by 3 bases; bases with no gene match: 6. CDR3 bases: TGTGCCAGCAGCGGGCAGGGGGCTGAAACCGGGGAGCTGTTTTTT. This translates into CASSGQGAETGELFF.

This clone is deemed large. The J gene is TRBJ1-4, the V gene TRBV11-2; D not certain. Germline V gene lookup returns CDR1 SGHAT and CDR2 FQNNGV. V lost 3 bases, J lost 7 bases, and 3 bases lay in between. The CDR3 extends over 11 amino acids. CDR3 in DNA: TGTGCCAGCAGCTTGGGTGAAAAACTGTTTTTT. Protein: CASSLGEKLFF.

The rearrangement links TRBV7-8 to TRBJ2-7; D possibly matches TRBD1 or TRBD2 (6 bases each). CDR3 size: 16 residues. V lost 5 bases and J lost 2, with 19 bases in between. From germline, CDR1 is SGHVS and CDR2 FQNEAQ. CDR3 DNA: TGTGCCAGCAGCGAGGTGATCCGGGGGCGGACCTACGAGCAGTACTTC. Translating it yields CASSEVIRGRTYEQYF.

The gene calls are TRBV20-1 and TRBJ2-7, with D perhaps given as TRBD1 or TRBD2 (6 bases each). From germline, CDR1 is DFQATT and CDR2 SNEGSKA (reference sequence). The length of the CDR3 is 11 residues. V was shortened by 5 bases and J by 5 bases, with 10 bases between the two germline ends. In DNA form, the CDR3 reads TGCAGTGCTCCCGGGGGCCACGAGCAGTACTTC. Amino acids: CSAPGGHEQYF.

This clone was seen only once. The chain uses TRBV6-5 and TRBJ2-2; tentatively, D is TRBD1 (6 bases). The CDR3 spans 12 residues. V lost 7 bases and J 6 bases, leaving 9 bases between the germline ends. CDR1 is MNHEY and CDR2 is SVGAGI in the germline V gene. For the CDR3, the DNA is TGTGCCAGCAATGGGGGCCCCGGGGAGCTGTTTTTT. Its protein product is CASNGGPGELFF.

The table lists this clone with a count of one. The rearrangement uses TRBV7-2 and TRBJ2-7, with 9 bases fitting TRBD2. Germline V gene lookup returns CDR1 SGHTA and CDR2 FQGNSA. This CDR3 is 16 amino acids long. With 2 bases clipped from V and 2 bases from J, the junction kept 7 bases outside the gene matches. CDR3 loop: CASSLNAGGRTYEQYF. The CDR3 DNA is TGTGCCAGCAGCTTAAACGCGGGGGGGCGGACCTACGAGCAGTACTTC.

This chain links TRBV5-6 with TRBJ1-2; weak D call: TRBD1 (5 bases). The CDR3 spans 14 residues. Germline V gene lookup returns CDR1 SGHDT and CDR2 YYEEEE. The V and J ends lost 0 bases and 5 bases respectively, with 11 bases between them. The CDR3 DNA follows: TGTGCCAGCAGCTTGGGTGGCAGGGCTTATGGCTACACCTTC. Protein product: CASSLGGRAYGYTF.

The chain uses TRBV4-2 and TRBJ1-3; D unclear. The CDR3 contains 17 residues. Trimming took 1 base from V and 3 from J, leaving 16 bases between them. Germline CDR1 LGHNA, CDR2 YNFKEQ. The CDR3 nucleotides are TGTGCCAGCAGCCAAGTCGGTACGTTAGTTATTGGAAACACCATATATTTT. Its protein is CASSQVGTLVIGNTIYF.

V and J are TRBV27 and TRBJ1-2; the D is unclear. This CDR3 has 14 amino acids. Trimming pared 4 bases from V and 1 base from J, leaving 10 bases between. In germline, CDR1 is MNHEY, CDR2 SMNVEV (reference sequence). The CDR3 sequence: CASSYNSLNYGYTF. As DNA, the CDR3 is TGTGCCAGCAGTTATAATTCACTTAACTATGGCTACACCTTC.

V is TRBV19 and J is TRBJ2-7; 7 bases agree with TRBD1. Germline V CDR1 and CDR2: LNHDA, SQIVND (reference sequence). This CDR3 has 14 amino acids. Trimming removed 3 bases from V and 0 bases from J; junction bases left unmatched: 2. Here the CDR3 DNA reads TGTGCCAGTAGTATCGACAGGGTCTCCTACGAGCAGTACTTC. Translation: CASSIDRVSYEQYF.

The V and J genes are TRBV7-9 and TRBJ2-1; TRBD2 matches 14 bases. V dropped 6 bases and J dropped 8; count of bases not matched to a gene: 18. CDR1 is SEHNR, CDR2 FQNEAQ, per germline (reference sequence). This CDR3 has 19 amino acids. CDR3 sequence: CASSPETSGGAPLVYEQFF. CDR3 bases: TGTGCCAGCAGTCCGGAGACTAGCGGGGGGGCCCCATTGGTCTATGAGCAGTTCTTC.

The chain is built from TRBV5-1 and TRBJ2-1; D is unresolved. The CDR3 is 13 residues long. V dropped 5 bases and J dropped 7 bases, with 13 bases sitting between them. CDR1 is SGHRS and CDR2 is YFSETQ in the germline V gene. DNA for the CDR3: TGCGCCAGCAGTCTCGAGCCCGGAAATGAGCAGTTCTTC. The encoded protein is CASSLEPGNEQFF.

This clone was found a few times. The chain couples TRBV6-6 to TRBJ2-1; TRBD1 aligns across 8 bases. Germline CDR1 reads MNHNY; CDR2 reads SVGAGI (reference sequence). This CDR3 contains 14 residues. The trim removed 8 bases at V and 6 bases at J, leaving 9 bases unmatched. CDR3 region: CASEQGTGFNEQFF. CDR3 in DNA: TGTGCCAGCGAGCAGGGGACAGGTTTCAATGAGCAGTTCTTC.

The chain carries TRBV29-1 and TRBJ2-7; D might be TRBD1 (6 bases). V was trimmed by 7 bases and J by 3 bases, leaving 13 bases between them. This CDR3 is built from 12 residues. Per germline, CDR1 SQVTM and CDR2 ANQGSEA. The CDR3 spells CSARTELYEQYF. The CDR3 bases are TGCAGCGCCCGGACAGAACTCTACGAGCAGTACTTC.

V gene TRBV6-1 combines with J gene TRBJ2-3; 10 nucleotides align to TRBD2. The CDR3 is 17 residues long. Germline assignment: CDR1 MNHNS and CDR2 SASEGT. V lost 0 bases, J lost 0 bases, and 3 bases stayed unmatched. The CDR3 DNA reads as TGTGCCAGCAGTGAAGCGTTAGCGGGGGGCAGCACAGATACGCAGTATTTT. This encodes CASSEALAGGSTDTQYF.

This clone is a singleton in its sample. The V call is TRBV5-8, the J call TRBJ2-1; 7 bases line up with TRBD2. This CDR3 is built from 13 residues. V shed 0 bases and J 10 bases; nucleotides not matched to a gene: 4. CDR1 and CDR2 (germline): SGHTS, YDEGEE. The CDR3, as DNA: TGTGCCAGCAGCTTGGGACTAGCAGCCGAGCAGTTCTTC. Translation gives CASSLGLAAEQFF.

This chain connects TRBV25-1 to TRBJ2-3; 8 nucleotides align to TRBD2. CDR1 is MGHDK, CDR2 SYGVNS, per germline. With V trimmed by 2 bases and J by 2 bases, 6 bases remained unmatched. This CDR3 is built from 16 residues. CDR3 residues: CASSEVTSDTTDTQYF. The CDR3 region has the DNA TGTGCCAGCAGTGAAGTGACTAGCGATACCACAGATACGCAGTATTTT.

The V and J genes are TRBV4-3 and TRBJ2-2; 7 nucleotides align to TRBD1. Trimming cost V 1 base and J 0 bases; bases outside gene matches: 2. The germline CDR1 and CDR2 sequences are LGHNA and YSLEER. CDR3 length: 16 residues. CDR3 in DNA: TGCGCCAGCAGCCAAGCGGGACAGTCGAACACCGGGGAGCTGTTTTTT. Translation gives CASSQAGQSNTGELFF.